This TCR beta chain was sequenced during a study of human T cells and chemical hapten exposure. General study points: Healthy individuals' immune responses may differ from those of donors, who had alopecia.

Unique molecular identifiers were attached to individual cDNA molecules within the library. Original processing methods: A per-sample median of around 88,000 TCRs was observed, with counts ranging from roughly 20,000 to 700,000. TCRdb re-derived calls from the reads in MiXCR, one entry per CDR3 protein. The V and J calls were determined by TCRdb, not by the authors. Altogether 400 to 500 distinct CDR3 sequences are present, approximately 72% being singletons, with the ten largest covering roughly 30%. Described treatment: therapeutic diphenylcyclopropenone sensitization with weekly scalp DPC. The CDR3 contains 16 residues. In germline, CDR1 is SGHTA, CDR2 FQGNSA. Trimming at V came to 6 bases and at J to 2 bases, leaving 9 bases not matched to a gene. Note on this clonotype: The antigen remains undetermined.

The sample consisted of whole blood, taken before DPC sensitization or 2, 6, or about 24 weeks after (not recorded which). The receptor was isolated from an adult with alopecia areata. Some clones in this sample may be carry-over from other donors' samples. This table probably holds off-target reads from a library built for another chain. This chain joins TRBV7-2 and TRBJ2-5; 10 nucleotides agree with TRBD2. The CDR3 coding sequence is TGTGCCAGCAGGCCTTCCAGCGGGGGGGGTCAAGAGACCCAGTACTTC. It yields the protein CASRPSSGGGQETQYF. Based on the CDR3 plus reference TRBV7-2 and TRBJ2-5, the full variable domain is GAGVSQSPSNKVTEKGKDVELRCDPISGHTALYWYRQSLGQGLEFLIYFQGNSAPDKSGLPSDRFSAERTGGSVSTLTIQRTQQEDSAVYLCASRPSSGGGQETQYFGPGTRLLVL.